Listed below are T cell receptor beta chains from one sample, sequenced in a study of blood T cell repertoires in COVID-19. Some clones are missing from TCRdb's copy, which holds only in-frame ones; the method was immunoSEQ multiplex PCR. The sample comprises over 130,000 clones, roughly nine tenths of which are singletons, and under 3% rests with the top ten. The source material was peripheral blood. These receptors came from a human donor with COVID-19, enrolled during active disease. The donor label of this sample is uncertain. Each CDR3 is given with its conserved first and last residue. Size is omitted from some rows. Given values are once, few, many or a class for expanded clones.

J gene: TRBJ1-2
V gene: TRBV5-1
clone size: .
CDR3 protein: CASSLPGTMISANYGYTF

J gene: TRBJ1-5
V gene: TRBV6-5
clone size: .
CDR3 protein: CASRWTVSNQPQHF

J gene: TRBJ2-2
V gene: TRBV2
clone size: .
CDR3 protein: CASSYPYPSRTANTGELFF

J gene: TRBJ2-1
V gene: TRBV18
clone size: .
CDR3 protein: CASSPPSPQAHNEQFF

J gene: TRBJ1-1
V gene: TRBV5-1
clone size: .
CDR3 protein: CASSGTPGTGDEAFF

J gene: TRBJ2-7
V gene: TRBV5-4
clone size: .
CDR3 protein: CASSFRASGSYEQYF

J gene: TRBJ1-6
V gene: TRBV3-1/TRBV3-2
clone size: .
CDR3 protein: CASSQAGESPLHF

J gene: TRBJ1-4
V gene: TRBV30
clone size: few
CDR3 protein: CAWSPTGSWNEKLFF

J gene: TRBJ1-1
V gene: TRBV10-3
clone size: .
CDR3 protein: CAISENGGGISTEAFF

J gene: TRBJ2-1
V gene: TRBV10-3
clone size: .
CDR3 protein: CAIGTVGSNEQFF

J gene: TRBJ1-3
V gene: TRBV19
clone size: .
CDR3 protein: CASTVPGGGSGNTIYF

J gene: TRBJ1-1
V gene: TRBV4-1
clone size: once
CDR3 protein: CASSPIRRARVGTEAFF

J gene: TRBJ2-7
V gene: TRBV7-9
clone size: .
CDR3 protein: CASSLGQGTYEQYF

J gene: TRBJ1-6
V gene: TRBV2
clone size: .
CDR3 protein: CASSLYNSPLHF

J gene: TRBJ2-5
V gene: TRBV6-5
clone size: .
CDR3 protein: CASRGQGPETQYF

J gene: TRBJ2-3
V gene: TRBV5-4
clone size: .
CDR3 protein: CASSRRPGGPADTQYF

J gene: TRBJ1-1
V gene: TRBV6-5
clone size: .
CDR3 protein: CASGGDLNTEAFF

J gene: TRBJ2-7
V gene: TRBV21-1
clone size: few
CDR3 protein: CASSNRVGDEQYF

J gene: TRBJ1-1
V gene: TRBV7-3
clone size: once
CDR3 protein: CASSLRGNTEAFF

J gene: TRBJ1-5
V gene: TRBV28
clone size: few
CDR3 protein: CASSLRDRGNQPQHF

J gene: TRBJ1-3
V gene: TRBV7-8
clone size: .
CDR3 protein: CASSLQFSGNTIYF

J gene: TRBJ1-2
V gene: TRBV5-1
clone size: .
CDR3 protein: CASSLASTGTYGYTF

J gene: TRBJ1-6
V gene: TRBV19
clone size: .
CDR3 protein: CATATIGNSYNSPLHF

J gene: TRBJ1-3
V gene: TRBV3-1/TRBV3-2
clone size: .
CDR3 protein: CASSLPGNTIYF

J gene: TRBJ2-7
V gene: TRBV6-5
clone size: once
CDR3 protein: CASRDPGQPNEQYF

J gene: TRBJ2-7
V gene: TRBV4-1
clone size: .
CDR3 protein: CASSQDALYTNNYEQYF

J gene: TRBJ1-2
V gene: TRBV9
clone size: once
CDR3 protein: CASSPGTAYGYTF

J gene: TRBJ1-4
V gene: TRBV18
clone size: .
CDR3 protein: CASSPRQGAMSF

J gene: TRBJ2-3
V gene: TRBV27
clone size: .
CDR3 protein: CASTPEDRGGYTQYF

J gene: TRBJ2-7
V gene: TRBV5-6
clone size: .
CDR3 protein: CASSLVGTGGREQYF

J gene: TRBJ2-1
V gene: TRBV11-2
clone size: .
CDR3 protein: CASSLGGRGSEQFF

J gene: TRBJ1-4
V gene: TRBV4-1
clone size: .
CDR3 protein: CASSQAQGTTNEKLFF

J gene: TRBJ1-2
V gene: TRBV6-5
clone size: .
CDR3 protein: CASSSHGTGLGGYTF

J gene: TRBJ2-7
V gene: TRBV28
clone size: .
CDR3 protein: CASSLFGQGRSEQYF

J gene: TRBJ1-6
V gene: TRBV11-2
clone size: .
CDR3 protein: CASSPVGQLSDSPLHF

J gene: TRBJ2-7
V gene: TRBV2
clone size: .
CDR3 protein: CASSSTPGHRSYEQYF

J gene: TRBJ1-2
V gene: TRBV6-5
clone size: .
CDR3 protein: CASTVRQGGDGYTF